This passage covers 18 T cell receptor beta chains from one sample sequenced in a study of naive and memory T cell subsets. An equimolar mix of two oligonucleotides served as the beta constant-region primer for TRBC1 and TRBC2. TCRdb reprocessed the UMI-ligation and nested PCR reads with MiXCR, giving one entry per CDR3 protein. The sample lists some 100,000 distinct CDR3 sequences, more than 6.5% seen once, with about 1.6% in the top ten. Sequenced sample: central memory CD4+ T cells from blood. All receptors come from a human donor in good health.

This clonotype was recorded many times. The rearrangement uses TRBV20-1 and TRBJ1-5, with TRBD1 identical over 11 bases. CDR1 and CDR2 (germline): DFQATT, SNEGSKA (reference sequence). Losses at the gene ends were 6 bases for V and 9 bases for J; bases not matched to a gene: 13. The CDR3 covers 15 residues. This CDR3 is CSARNRDRGTPPQHF. As DNA, the CDR3 is TGCAGTGCGCGGAACCGGGACAGGGGGACCCCGCCCCAGCATTTT.

The table lists this clonotype with many counts. The chain has TRBV2 and TRBJ2-2, with 7 positions matching TRBD1. Germline V gene lookup returns CDR1 SNHLY and CDR2 FYNNEI. The CDR3 loop spans 14 amino acids. V gave up 6 bases and J gave up 7 bases; unmatched junction bases: 8. This chain's CDR3 is CASRDTGAGGELFF. In DNA, the CDR3 is TGTGCCAGCAGAGATACAGGGGCAGGCGGGGAGCTGTTTTTT.

The chain is built from TRBV4-2 and TRBJ2-7, with a tentative D call TRBD2 (7 bases). The germline V and J ends were trimmed by 1 base and 2 bases, with 18 bases remaining between them. CDR3 length: 17 amino acids. Looked up from germline, CDR1 is LGHNA and CDR2 is YNFKEQ. The CDR3 region has the DNA TGTGCCAGCAGCCAAGTTGGGGGAGGGGGTTATACCTACGAGCAGTACTTC. Translated, it gives CASSQVGGGGYTYEQYF.

This clonotype has ten or more counts. The chain couples TRBV12-3 or TRBV12-4 to TRBJ2-7, with D perhaps TRBD2 (6 bases). The V gene lost 5 bases and the J gene lost 3 bases, with 11 bases spanning the gap. This CDR3 contains 13 residues. CDR3 protein: CASSRTNNYEQYF. The DNA for the CDR3 is TGTGCCAGCAGTCGGACTAACAACTACGAGCAGTACTTC.

The chain combines TRBV3-1 with TRBJ1-1, with unresolved D. CDR1 and CDR2 (germline): LGHDT, YNNKEL (reference sequence). This CDR3 spans 13 amino acids. V lost 1 base to trimming and J lost 8 bases, with 11 bases between them. Here the CDR3 DNA reads TGTGCCAGCAGCCAAGGGGGAAAGGAGGAAGCTTTCTTT. This gives the protein CASSQGGKEEAFF.

Many counts were recorded for this clonotype. This chain connects TRBV12-3 or TRBV12-4 to TRBJ2-3, with 7 bases that match TRBD1. Trimming took 2 bases from V and 2 from J; bases not matched to a gene: 4. The CDR3 is 15 amino acids. The CDR3 bases are TGTGCCAGCAGTTTATTTGACAGGGCCACAGATACGCAGTATTTT. It codes for CASSLFDRATDTQYF.

This clonotype was seen only a few times. CDR3 coding DNA: TGCGCCAGCAGCCAAGATCGGGTAGCCAGAGATACGCAGTATTTT. Its translation is CASSQDRVARDTQYF. The J gene is TRBJ2-3, the V gene TRBV4-3; no firm D call. This CDR3 spans 15 amino acids. Trimming took 0 bases from V and 5 from J, leaving 12 bases between them. The germline V gene encodes CDR1 LGHNA and CDR2 YSLEER.

This clonotype was detected a few times. The V call is TRBV6-2 or TRBV6-3, the J call TRBJ2-3, with D unclear. The CDR3 spans 12 residues. Trimming pared 0 bases from V and 10 bases from J, leaving 8 bases between. CDR1 and CDR2 from the germline V gene are MNHEY and SVGEGT. The CDR3 DNA reads TGTGCCAGCAGTTACTCAACTTATGCGCAGTATTTT. Translating it yields CASSYSTYAQYF.

The V and J genes are TRBV6-1 and TRBJ2-5, with D maybe TRBD2 (5 bases). Germline CDR1 MNHNS, CDR2 SASEGT. V lost 6 bases to trimming and J lost 4 bases, with 15 bases between them. This CDR3 is built from 14 residues. The CDR3 reads CASSSTTLIETQYF. Written as DNA, the CDR3 is TGTGCCAGCAGCTCGACTACCCTCATAGAGACCCAGTACTTC.

This clonotype has only a few counts. The chain uses TRBV6-2 or TRBV6-3 and TRBJ2-1; D might be TRBD2 (5 bases). CDR1 and CDR2 (germline): MNHEY, SVGEGT. Trimming removed 11 bases at V and 4 bases at J, with 15 bases between. The CDR3 totals 13 residues. The CDR3 DNA sequence: TGTGCCGCCGCAAGCGGATCATACAATGAGCAGTTCTTC. This sequence encodes CAAASGSYNEQFF.

This clonotype came up many times. This chain's CDR3 is CSARDLGQYNEQFF. The CDR3 bases are TGCAGTGCTAGAGATTTGGGACAGTACAATGAGCAGTTCTTC. The chain couples TRBV20-1 to TRBJ2-1; 7 bases line up with TRBD1. The germline CDR1 and CDR2 sequences are DFQATT and SNEGSKA (reference sequence). The CDR3 totals 14 residues. Trimming took 0 bases from V and 4 from J; bases not matched to a gene: 3.

There are many counts of this clonotype. The rearrangement joins TRBV7-2 to TRBJ1-5; D perhaps matches TRBD1 (6 bases). The ends were cut back, 5 bases at V and 4 bases at J, with 12 bases in the middle. Germline V CDR1 and CDR2: SGHTA, FQGNSA. This CDR3 region has 14 residues. The CDR3 bases are TGTGCCAGCAGCAGGGACACCTTTAATCAGCCCCAGCATTTT. Residues: CASSRDTFNQPQHF.

This clonotype was recorded at least ten times. The V gene is TRBV5-6, the J gene TRBJ2-1; the D gene is possibly TRBD2 (5 bases). Germline lookup yields CDR1 SGHDT and CDR2 YYEEEE. The V gene lost 0 bases and the J gene lost 10 bases, with 26 bases spanning the gap. CDR3 length equals 18 residues. The CDR3 loop reads CASSLATGEVGQRGEQFF. DNA of the CDR3: TGTGCCAGCAGCTTGGCCACTGGTGAGGTAGGCCAGAGAGGGGAGCAGTTCTTC.

The sample holds many counts of this clonotype. The rearrangement links TRBV5-6 to TRBJ1-2; D not resolved. Trimming took off 0 bases at V and 8 bases at J, with 11 bases between the two ends. This CDR3 spans 13 amino acids. The germline CDR1 and CDR2 sequences are SGHDT and YYEEEE. The CDR3 DNA sequence: TGTGCCAGCAGCTTGGATCGTACACACGGCTACACCTTC. It encodes CASSLDRTHGYTF.

The chain employs TRBV24-1 and TRBJ2-3; 10 nucleotides match TRBD1. Germline V gene data show CDR1 as KGHDR and CDR2 as SFDVKD. The CDR3 extends over 17 amino acids. J was trimmed by 4 bases and V by 3 bases; bases with no gene match: 9. Here the CDR3 DNA reads TGTGCCACCAGTGATCCGACCCGGGACAGGGGTTCAGATACGCAGTATTTT. It codes for CATSDPTRDRGSDTQYF.

At least ten counts were recorded for this clonotype. The chain has TRBV11-2 and TRBJ2-1, with 11 bases identical to TRBD2. V was clipped by 2 bases and J by 5 bases; unmatched bases: 8. Germline V gene sequence: CDR1 SGHAT, CDR2 FQNNGV. The CDR3 is 17 residues long. The CDR3 loop reads CASSLKRLAGFDNEQFF. In DNA form, the CDR3 reads TGTGCCAGCAGCTTAAAGAGACTAGCGGGATTTGACAATGAGCAGTTCTTC. The whole variable domain, filled in from reference TRBV11-2 and TRBJ2-1, reads EAGVAQSPRYKIIEKRQSVAFWCNPISGHATLYWYQQILGQGPKLLIQFQNNGVVDDSQLPKDRFSAERLKGVDSTLKIQPAKLEDSAVYLCASSLKRLAGFDNEQFFGPGTRLTVL.

This clonotype has more than one count but fewer than ten. The chain employs TRBV14 and TRBJ2-1, with TRBD2 matching over 8 bases. Germline V gene lookup returns CDR1 SGHDN and CDR2 FVKESK. The V segment lost 3 bases and the J segment 0 bases; nucleotides outside the gene matches: 4. The CDR3 has 16 residues. This chain's CDR3 is CASSHGLAGSYNEQFF. In nucleotides, the CDR3 is TGTGCCAGCAGCCACGGTCTAGCGGGCTCCTACAATGAGCAGTTCTTC. The full variable domain, rest sourced from reference TRBV14 and TRBJ2-1, is EAGVTQFPSHSVIEKGQTVTLRCDPISGHDNLYWYRRVMGKEIKFLLHFVKESKQDESGMPNNRFLAERTGGTYSTLKVQPAELEDSGVYFCASSHGLAGSYNEQFFGPGTRLTVL.

A few counts support this clonotype. V gene TRBV19 combines with J gene TRBJ2-1, with D possibly TRBD2 on 6 matching bases. The CDR3 has 15 amino acids. Germline CDR1 and CDR2: LNHDA and SQIVND (reference sequence). The DNA for the CDR3 is TGTGCTGTTAGACTGGGGGGAGGATCCTACAATGAGCAGTTCTTC. Translation: CAVRLGGGSYNEQFF.